This T cell receptor beta chain emerged from a study of monozygotic twins with inflammatory bowel disease. Whole blood supplied total RNA, and T cells were not sorted. Generation of cDNA took place in eight separate reactions per sample. The template-switching step introduced UMIs that carried a 6-nucleotide sample barcode. TCRdb reprocessed the 5' RACE reads and stores each CDR3 protein as one record, lacking DNA. The sample features roughly 160,000 distinct CDR3 sequences, with around 7% in its top ten. Germline values: CDR1 SEHNR, CDR2 FQNEAQ (reference sequence). This CDR3 spans 16 amino acids. The chain recombines TRBV7-9 with TRBJ2-5; TCRdb lists TRBD1, though no DNA is available to test this call. This clonotype was obtained from a human donor with ulcerative colitis or Crohn's disease, or a healthy co-twin of an affected twin (not recorded which). The sample taken for sequencing was blood. The chain's CDR3 is CASSSPVQGARETQYF.